This entry lists 26 T cell receptor beta chains sequenced from one sample in a study of CXCR3-negative and CXCR3-positive naive CD8 T cells. Study findings and constraints: Naive cells that were CXCR3-positive had more hydrophobic TRB CDR3s (compared with CXCR3-negative naive cells).

Antigens for these TCRs are unknown. The libraries of TRB cDNA were constructed through 5' RACE using UMI labels. No DNA is given; TCRdb re-called the 5' RACE reads and lists each CDR3 protein once. Here the sample table reports approximately 90,000 distinct CDR3 sequences. The specimen sequenced was naive CXCR3+ CD8+ T cells from blood. Subset meaning: CD45RO-CCR7+CD27+CD95- naive CD8+ T cells expressing CXCR3 (TNR3+). The source of these receptors is a human donor in good health. Some clones in this sample may be carry-over from other donors' samples.

V usage is TRBV29-1 and J usage is TRBJ2-7; without DNA, the TCRdb call of TRBD2 cannot be checked. CDR3 length equals 12 residues. Germline CDR1 reads SQVTM; CDR2 reads ANQGSEA. CDR3 protein: CSGRTPSYEQYF.

The chain recombines TRBV7-8 with TRBJ2-1. Per the germline V gene, CDR1 is SGHVS and CDR2 is FQNEAQ. The CDR3 length is 16 residues. CDR3 residues: CASSLAQGSSYNEQFF.

This chain connects TRBV7-9 to TRBJ2-1; TCRdb's D call of TRBD1 is untestable without DNA. This CDR3 region has 19 residues. Germline CDR1 is SEHNR and CDR2 is FQNEAQ (reference sequence). CDR3 sequence reads: CASSPPESGSLFFKDEQFF. Complete variable domain (other parts from reference TRBV7-9 and TRBJ2-1): DTGVSQNPRHKITKRGQNVTFRCDPISEHNRLYWYRQTLGQGPEFLTYFQNEAQLEKSRLLSDRFSAERPKGSFSTLEIQRTEQGDSAMYLCASSPPESGSLFFKDEQFFGPGTRLTVL.

The rearrangement uses TRBV2 and TRBJ1-5. The germline V gene has CDR1 SNHLY and CDR2 FYNNEI. The CDR3 has 14 amino acids. The chain's CDR3 is CASSGGFSIQPQHF.

The genes are TRBV28 and TRBJ2-3. Germline CDR1 MDHEN, CDR2 SYDVKM. The CDR3 runs 13 residues. The CDR3 protein is CASSLAWTDTQYF.

This chain joins TRBV12-5 and TRBJ2-1; absent DNA, TCRdb's TRBD1 call cannot be checked. The CDR3 contains 16 residues. CDR1 and CDR2 (germline): LGHNT, FRNRAP. CDR3 loop: CASGLVGQGTYNEQFF.

V usage is TRBV6-2 or TRBV6-3 and J usage is TRBJ2-2. The CDR3 extends over 17 amino acids. CDR1 is MNHEY and CDR2 is SVGEGT in the germline V gene. CDR3 amino acids: CASSYSEDGPNTGELFF.

This sequence joins TRBV18 and TRBJ1-5. CDR3 size: 12 residues. Looked up from germline, CDR1 is KGHSH and CDR2 is LQKENI. CDR3 sequence reads: CASSSLNQPQHF.

The V call is TRBV29-1, the J call TRBJ2-7; the D call of TRBD2 rests on TCRdb alone, since no DNA is present to check it. CDR1 is SQVTM and CDR2 is ANQGSEA in the germline V gene. The CDR3 length is 11 residues. The CDR3 sequence is CSVGLSYEQYF.

J is TRBJ2-7 and V is TRBV20-1; with no DNA, the TCRdb D assignment of TRBD1 cannot be verified. The CDR3 contains 14 residues. Germline assignment: CDR1 DFQATT and CDR2 SNEGSKA (reference sequence). The CDR3 reads CSASLMGQDYEQYF.

V is TRBV20-1 and J is TRBJ2-7; with no DNA, the TCRdb D assignment of TRBD2 cannot be verified. There are 15 residues in the CDR3. From germline, CDR1 is DFQATT and CDR2 SNEGSKA (reference sequence). The CDR3: CSARKSSGDFYEQYF.

This chain uses TRBV28 with TRBJ2-7; without DNA, the TCRdb call of TRBD2 cannot be checked. The CDR3 runs to 15 residues. Germline V gives CDR1 MDHEN, CDR2 SYDVKM. CDR3 sequence: CASTEGRTGKDEQYF.

The V and J genes are TRBV12-3 or TRBV12-4 and TRBJ1-2. The CDR3 runs 14 residues. CDR3 region: CASNTYGSGYGYTF.

CDR3 protein: CASSFSRVGEQYF. J is TRBJ2-7 and V is TRBV28. Per the germline V gene, CDR1 is MDHEN and CDR2 is SYDVKM. This CDR3 is built from 13 residues.

This chain links TRBV20-1 with TRBJ2-7; the D call of TRBD2 rests on TCRdb alone, since no DNA is present to check it. This CDR3 comprises 17 residues. In germline, CDR1 is DFQATT, CDR2 SNEGSKA (reference sequence). The chain's CDR3 is CSVPRLPLSGLGFEQYF.

The chain is built from TRBV5-1 and TRBJ2-7; the D call of TRBD1 rests on TCRdb alone, since no DNA is present to check it. CDR1 and CDR2 from the germline V gene are SGHRS and YFSETQ. CDR3 length equals 14 residues. The CDR3 sequence is CASSLEQGAYEQYF. The full variable domain, its missing parts supplied by reference TRBV5-1 and TRBJ2-7, is KAGVTQTPRYLIKTRGQQVTLSCSPISGHRSVSWYQQTPGQGLQFLFEYFSETQRNKGNFPGRFSGRQFSNSRSEMNVSTLELGDSALYLCASSLEQGAYEQYFGPGTRLTVT.

The genes are TRBV4-3 and TRBJ2-7; TCRdb calls TRBD2, which cannot be checked without DNA. The CDR3 extends over 15 amino acids. Germline CDR1 is LGHNA and CDR2 is YSLEER. This CDR3 reads CASSQHRAPDYEQYF.

The chain carries TRBV7-9 and TRBJ1-1; no DNA is available, so the TRBD1 call from TCRdb remains unchecked. Germline V CDR1 and CDR2: SEHNR, FQNEAQ (reference sequence). The CDR3 contains 12 residues. The CDR3 is CASSPGGTEAFF.

This chain connects TRBV28 to TRBJ1-6. The CDR3 length is 15 residues. The V gene's germline CDR1 is MDHEN and CDR2 SYDVKM. CDR3 residues: CASKGSVSYNSPLHF.

The chain employs TRBV13 and TRBJ2-7; without DNA, the TCRdb call of TRBD1 cannot be checked. Germline V lookup: CDR1 PRHDT, CDR2 FYEKMQ (reference sequence). There are 13 residues in the CDR3. CDR3 amino acids: CASRRGRSYEQYF.

This chain connects TRBV7-9 to TRBJ2-7; the TRBD1 assignment by TCRdb is unverifiable without DNA. The CDR3 runs 13 residues. Germline assignment: CDR1 SEHNR and CDR2 FQNEAQ (reference sequence). This CDR3 reads CASSPGEIYEQYF. The whole variable domain, filled in from reference TRBV7-9 and TRBJ2-7, reads DTGVSQNPRHKITKRGQNVTFRCDPISEHNRLYWYRQTLGQGPEFLTYFQNEAQLEKSRLLSDRFSAERPKGSFSTLEIQRTEQGDSAMYLCASSPGEIYEQYFGPGTRLTVT.

This chain uses TRBV3-1 with TRBJ2-1; TCRdb names TRBD2, which stays unverified in the absence of DNA. Looked up from germline, CDR1 is LGHDT and CDR2 is YNNKEL (reference sequence). The CDR3 is 16 amino acids. The CDR3 sequence: CASSQVPAGENNEQFF.

The V call is TRBV28, the J call TRBJ2-7; TCRdb reports TRBD1, a call that lacks DNA to check it against. The CDR3 has 13 residues. Germline assignment: CDR1 MDHEN and CDR2 SYDVKM. The CDR3 reads CASSSTGSYEQYF.

This chain's CDR3 is CASSLAASGGETQYF. This chain connects TRBV11-2 to TRBJ2-5; TCRdb's D call of TRBD2 is untestable without DNA. This CDR3 contains 15 residues. The germline CDR1 and CDR2 sequences are SGHAT and FQNNGV.

This chain uses TRBV6-6 with TRBJ2-7. Germline V gene lookup returns CDR1 MNHNY and CDR2 SVGAGI (reference sequence). This CDR3 region has 14 residues. The CDR3 here is CASSYFHDLREQYF.

The rearrangement joins TRBV12-3 or TRBV12-4 to TRBJ1-5. The CDR3 consists of 15 residues. The CDR3 loop reads CASSPAGEIAISQHF.